The clone carrying this TCR beta chain was counted only a few times. As yet, its antigen is unknown. Here immunoSEQ multiplex PCR was the method, and the copy in TCRdb shows in-frame clones only, minus some. The table shows under 250,000 clones, with about 81% occurring only once. This specimen comes from a study of cytomegalovirus exposure and HLA in healthy donors. Study-wide results and caveats: Testing in vitro showed three CMV-associated chains specific for CMV antigens.

The germline V gene encodes CDR1 SNHLY and CDR2 FYNNEI. This CDR3 contains 15 residues. Deletions cut 6 bases from V and 6 bases from J, with 15 bases between. The gene calls are TRBV2 and TRBJ1-6; no clear D. The TCR sequence derives from a woman in her twenties or thirties in good health and CMV-seronegative. Sequenced material: PBMCs. CDR3 nucleotide sequence: TGTGCCAGCAGGGGCGGACGGGGAGGTAATTCACCCCTCCACTTT. Translation gives CASRGGRGGNSPLHF.